The rows below give T cell receptor beta chains drawn from one sample of a study of blood T cell repertoires in COVID-19. The table came from immunoSEQ multiplex PCR; TCRdb's copy has only in-frame clones and leaves some out. The sample includes 330,000 or so clones, about nine tenths seen only once; the top ten take around 9.9%. Source material: peripheral blood. The source is a young man with COVID-19, enrolled during active disease. The CDR3 runs from the conserved cysteine through the conserved F or W. A D gene is named only where the DNA matches it firmly. Clone size is stated in some rows and not others, as once, few, many or a class when expanded.

J,size,D,V,DNA,CDR3
TRBJ2-3,.,TRBD2,TRBV11-1,TGTGCCAGCAGCTTAGCGAACGGCGGGGGGGAAGGGACGCAGTATTTT,CASSLANGGGEGTQYF
TRBJ1-1,.,TRBD1,TRBV6-5,TGTGCCAGCAGCCAGACAGGGGCCACTGAAGCTTTCTTT,CASSQTGATEAFF
TRBJ1-5,.,TRBD1,TRBV29-1,TGCAGCGTCTTAGACAGGGGTAGTCAGCCCCAGCATTTT,CSVLDRGSQPQHF
TRBJ2-7,.,.,TRBV30,TGTGCCTGGAGTGTGGGGCAGCCGACCTACGAGCAGTACTTC,CAWSVGQPTYEQYF
TRBJ1-2,.,.,TRBV6-6,TGTGCCAGCAGTCAAGGACAGAGCTATGGCTACACCTTC,CASSQGQSYGYTF
TRBJ2-3,.,.,TRBV27,TGTGCCAGCAGTTTGACTAGACTCACAGATACGCAGTATTTT,CASSLTRLTDTQYF
TRBJ2-1,.,TRBD2,TRBV2,TGTGCCAGCACTGGACTAGCGGGAGGGCCGTTTGATGAGCAGTTCTTC,CASTGLAGGPFDEQFF
TRBJ2-7,.,TRBD1,TRBV5-8,TGTGCCAGCACAGTGCCAGGGGGCGCGGAGCAGTACTTC,CASTVPGGAEQYF
TRBJ2-1,.,TRBD2,TRBV11-3,TGTGCCAGCAGCTTCGACGCAGGCGGGGGGGCCAACAATGAGCAGTTCTTC,CASSFDAGGGANNEQFF
TRBJ2-7,once,.,TRBV7-2,TGTGCCAGCAGCTTGGGGGGGGCGATGGGATTCGAGCAGTACTTC,CASSLGGAMGFEQYF
TRBJ2-5,.,TRBD2,TRBV5-6,TGTGCCAGCAGCTTGTACTTAGCGGGAGGGAACTGGGAGACCCAGTACTTC,CASSLYLAGGNWETQYF
TRBJ1-5,.,TRBD1,TRBV28,TGTGCCAGCAGCACCACCGGGACAGGGGTTCAGCCCCAGCATTTT,CASSTTGTGVQPQHF
TRBJ1-2,once,TRBD1,TRBV9,TGTGCCAGCTCCCCGACAGGGAGTCTCGACGGCTACACCTTC,CASSPTGSLDGYTF
TRBJ2-5,.,TRBD2,TRBV10-3,TGTGCCATCAGTGACTTGGGGACTAGCGCCCGGCAAGAGACCCAGTACTTC,CAISDLGTSARQETQYF
TRBJ2-3,.,.,TRBV30,TGTGCCTGGAGCCGTCGTCTGGATACGCAGTATTTT,CAWSRRLDTQYF
TRBJ1-5,.,TRBD1,TRBV7-2,TGTGCCAGCACCCGGACGGGACAGTACAATCAGCCCCAGCATTTT,CASTRTGQYNQPQHF
TRBJ1-2,few,TRBD1,TRBV7-9,TGTGCCAGCCTCTCCCCGGGACAGGGAAACTATGGCTACACCTTC,CASLSPGQGNYGYTF
TRBJ1-1,few,TRBD1,TRBV7-9,TGTGCCAGCAGCTCCCGGGACAGGGGAAATACTGAAGCTTTCTTT,CASSSRDRGNTEAFF
TRBJ1-2,.,.,TRBV5-1,TGCGCCAGCAGCCCAACGCAGGGCTCTGGCTACACCTTC,CASSPTQGSGYTF
TRBJ1-3,.,.,TRBV21-1,TGTGCCAGCAGAAAAAAAGCATTTCTTTCTGGAAACACCATATATTTT,CASRKKAFLSGNTIYF
TRBJ1-1,.,.,TRBV19,TGTGCCAGTACGGTCGGGGGAGCCACTGAAGCTTTCTTT,CASTVGGATEAFF
TRBJ1-2,.,TRBD1,TRBV19,TGTGCCAGTAGTTCGACACCGGGACAGGGGATCTTTCGGTATGGCTACACCTTC,CASSSTPGQGIFRYGYTF
TRBJ2-5,.,TRBD1,TRBV7-3,TGTGCCAGCAGCGTCGGACAGGGGTTGGGAGAGACCCAGTACTTC,CASSVGQGLGETQYF
TRBJ2-3,.,.,TRBV18,TGTGCCAGCTCACCACGTCCCGCGTCCGCTAGCACAGATACGCAGTATTTT,CASSPRPASASTDTQYF
TRBJ2-2,.,.,TRBV28,TGTGCCAGCTTTGTCCGCGGCTACGCGAACACCGGGGAGCTGTTTTTT,CASFVRGYANTGELFF
TRBJ2-2,few,TRBD1,TRBV4-1,TGCGCCAGCAGCCAAAAACAGGGGGCGAACACCGGGGAGCTGTTTTTT,CASSQKQGANTGELFF
TRBJ2-6,few,TRBD2,TRBV5-1,TGCGCCAGCAGCTTGAGACTAGCGGGGAGCTCTGGGGCCAACGTCCTGACTTTC,CASSLRLAGSSGANVLTF
TRBJ1-6,.,.,TRBV5-1,TGCGCCAGCAAGGGACTTGAAAATTCACCCCTCCACTTT,CASKGLENSPLHF
TRBJ1-2,once,.,TRBV12-3/TRBV12-4,TGTGCCAGCAGTCCACGGGGCTATGGCTACACCTTC,CASSPRGYGYTF
TRBJ2-3,.,.,TRBV27,TGTGCCAGCAGTTTAGGGCAAGATACGCAGTATTTT,CASSLGQDTQYF